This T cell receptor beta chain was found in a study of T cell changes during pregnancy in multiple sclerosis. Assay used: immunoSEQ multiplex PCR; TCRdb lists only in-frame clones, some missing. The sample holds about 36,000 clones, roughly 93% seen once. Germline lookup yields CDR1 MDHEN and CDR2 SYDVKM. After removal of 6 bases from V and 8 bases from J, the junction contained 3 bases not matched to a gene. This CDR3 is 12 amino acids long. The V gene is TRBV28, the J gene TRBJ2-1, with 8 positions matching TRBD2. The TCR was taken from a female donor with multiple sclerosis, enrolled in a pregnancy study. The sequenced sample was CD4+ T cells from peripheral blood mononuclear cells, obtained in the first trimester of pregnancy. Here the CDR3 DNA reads TGTGCCAGCAGCGAGACTAGCGATGAGCAGTTCTTC. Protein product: CASSETSDEQFF. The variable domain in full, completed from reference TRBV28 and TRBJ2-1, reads DVKVTQSSRYLVKRTGEKVFLECVQDMDHENMFWYRQDPGLGLRLIYFSYDVKMKEKGDIPEGYSVSREKKERFSLILESASTNQTSMYLCASSETSDEQFFGPGTRLTVL.